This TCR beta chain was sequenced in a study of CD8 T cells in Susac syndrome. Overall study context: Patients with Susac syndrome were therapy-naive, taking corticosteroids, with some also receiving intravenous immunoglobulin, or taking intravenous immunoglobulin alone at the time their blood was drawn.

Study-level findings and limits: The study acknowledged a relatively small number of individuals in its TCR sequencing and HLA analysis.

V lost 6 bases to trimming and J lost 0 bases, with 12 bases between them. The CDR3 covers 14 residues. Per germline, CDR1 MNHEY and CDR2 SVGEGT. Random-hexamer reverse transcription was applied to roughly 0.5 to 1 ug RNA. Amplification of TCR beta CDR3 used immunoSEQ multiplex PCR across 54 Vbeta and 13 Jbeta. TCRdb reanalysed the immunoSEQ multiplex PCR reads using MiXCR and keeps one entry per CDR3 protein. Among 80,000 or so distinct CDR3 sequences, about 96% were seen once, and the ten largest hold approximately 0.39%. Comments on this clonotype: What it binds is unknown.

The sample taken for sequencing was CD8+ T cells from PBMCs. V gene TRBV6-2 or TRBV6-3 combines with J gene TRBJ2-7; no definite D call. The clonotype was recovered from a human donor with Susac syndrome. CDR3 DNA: TGTGCCAGCAGCACTGGATCTAGCTCCTACGAGCAGTACTTC. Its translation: CASSTGSSSYEQYF.